Following are 21 T cell receptor beta chains from one sample sequenced in a study of blood T cells in healthy people across ages. Combining a sample-barcoded 5' primer with a J-beta primer mix, a second PCR ran for about 6 to 12 cycles. TCRdb recomputed calls from the 5' RACE reads with MiXCR, one row per CDR3 protein. The sample holds 1 million to 1.2 million distinct CDR3 sequences, under 40% seen once. Sequencing was performed on blood. The origin of the receptors is a man between 18 and 35 years old in good health.

V and J are TRBV5-1 and TRBJ1-2, with D possibly TRBD1 on 6 matching bases. CDR1 is SGHRS, CDR2 YFSETQ, per germline. Trimming stripped 2 bases from V and 1 base from J, with 12 bases between. The CDR3 extends over 15 amino acids. DNA for the CDR3: TGCGCCAGCAGCTTTGCAGGGGACGGTAACTATGGCTACACCTTC. Amino acid sequence: CASSFAGDGNYGYTF.

The chain carries TRBV10-3 and TRBJ1-5, with TRBD1 matching 7 bases. CDR1 and CDR2 (germline): ENHRY, SYGVKD. CDR3 length: 15 amino acids. With V trimmed by 6 bases and J by 4 bases, 9 bases remained unmatched. The CDR3 here is CAIRERDSKNQPQHF. CDR3 DNA: TGTGCCATCAGAGAAAGGGACAGCAAGAATCAGCCCCAGCATTTT.

As regards this clonotype: The junction shows a germline mismatch at one end, possibly a read error. The V call is TRBV28, the J call TRBJ2-7, with D perhaps TRBD1 or TRBD2 (5 bases each). The CDR3 length is 16 residues. Per the germline V gene, CDR1 is MDHEN and CDR2 is SYDVKM. The CDR3 loop reads CASSLAAGTSSDEQYF. As DNA, the CDR3 is TGTGCCAGCAGTTTAGCGGCAGGGACGAGCTCCGACGAGCAGTACTTC. Together with reference TRBV28 and TRBJ2-7, the CDR3 gives the full variable domain: DVKVTQSSRYLVKRTGEKVFLECVQDMDHENMFWYRQDPGLGLRLIYFSYDVKMKEKGDIPEGYSVSREKKERFSLILESASTNQTSMYLCASSLAAGTSSDEQYFGPGTRLTVT.

The table lists this clonotype with a few counts. This chain links TRBV12-3 or TRBV12-4 with TRBJ1-5; no firm D call. The CDR3 extends over 13 amino acids. With 3 bases removed from V and 5 bases from J, the gap between germline ends came to 8 bases. The CDR3 coding sequence is TGTGCCAGCAGTTTTGTGGGGTATCAGCCCCAGCATTTT. It specifies CASSFVGYQPQHF.

J is TRBJ1-1 and V is TRBV2; D is possibly TRBD1 (5 bases). The germline gives CDR1 SNHLY, CDR2 FYNNEI. V was pared by 6 bases and J by 8 bases, with 13 bases between. The CDR3 sequence is 12 residues long. DNA of the CDR3: TGTGCCAGCAGGGGCCTTCGGGGGGAAGCTTTCTTT. Translating gives CASRGLRGEAFF.

The DNA for the CDR3 is TGTGCCAGCAGCCCGATCGACAGGGCTCCCCTGGATACGCAGTATTTT. Translated: CASSPIDRAPLDTQYF. The genes are TRBV7-9 and TRBJ2-3; 7 bases match TRBD1. Trimming took 5 bases from V and 6 from J; bases not matched to a gene: 14. Germline lookup yields CDR1 SEHNR and CDR2 FQNEAQ (reference sequence). This CDR3 region has 16 residues.

The gene calls are TRBV9 and TRBJ2-1; 9 nucleotides match TRBD2. Losses at the gene ends were 4 bases for V and 9 bases for J; bases not matched to a gene: 11. The CDR3 contains 15 residues. In germline, CDR1 is SGDLS, CDR2 YYNGEE. CDR3 region: CASSPMGGGASEQFF. The CDR3 DNA reads TGTGCCAGCAGCCCCATGGGCGGGGGGGCGAGTGAGCAGTTCTTC.

In regard to this clonotype: A much larger clone is a single base away; this may be a read error. The V and J genes are TRBV6-5 and TRBJ2-1, with 9 bases aligning to TRBD1. Germline V gene sequence: CDR1 MNHEY, CDR2 SVGAGI. The CDR3 has 15 amino acids. Losses at the gene ends were 3 bases for V and 8 bases for J; bases not matched to a gene: 8. The CDR3 is CASSYQGTGFDEQFF. CDR3 nucleotide sequence: TGTGCCAGCAGTTATCAAGGGACAGGGTTCGATGAGCAGTTCTTC.

This clonotype was observed a handful of times. J is TRBJ1-6 and V is TRBV25-1; perhaps TRBD1 as D (5 bases). This CDR3 region has 16 residues. Trimming shortened V by 3 bases and J by 0 bases, and 9 bases separated the two germline ends. Germline values: CDR1 MGHDK, CDR2 SYGVNS. The CDR3 DNA is TGTGCCAGCAGTGATGGGGGGAGCTCCTATAATTCACCCCTCCACTTT. Its protein product is CASSDGGSSYNSPLHF.

The DNA for the CDR3 is TGCGCCAGCAGACTAGACAGGCTTGAGACCCAGTACTTC. Protein product: CASRLDRLETQYF. J is TRBJ2-7 and V is TRBV5-1; maybe TRBD1 (6 bases). The end of the DNA is better explained by TRBJ2-5, so the J call may be wrong. The CDR3 runs to 13 residues. Per the germline V gene, CDR1 is SGHRS and CDR2 is YFSETQ.

A few counts support this clonotype. The rearrangement links TRBV12-3 or TRBV12-4 to TRBJ1-2; D remains unclear. V lost 3 bases to trimming and J lost 1 base, with 6 bases between them. This CDR3 region has 13 residues. This CDR3 is CASSFAVNYGYTF. The CDR3 DNA follows: TGTGCCAGCAGTTTCGCCGTTAACTATGGCTACACCTTC.

This sequence joins TRBV11-2 and TRBJ2-4; D perhaps matches TRBD2 (5 bases). With 1 base removed from V and 3 bases from J, the gap between germline ends came to 10 bases. This CDR3 comprises 15 residues. Germline V CDR1 and CDR2: SGHAT, FQNNGV. CDR3: CASSLGGMGKNIQYF. CDR3 nucleotides: TGTGCCAGCAGCTTAGGAGGGATGGGCAAAAACATTCAGTACTTC.

This clonotype was detected a few times. The V call is TRBV27, the J call TRBJ1-2, with 12 positions matching TRBD1. The CDR3 is 15 residues long. The V segment lost 1 base and the J segment 7 bases; nucleotides outside the gene matches: 4. Germline V gives CDR1 MNHEY, CDR2 SMNVEV (reference sequence). CDR3 sequence (DNA): TGTGCCAGCAGTTTATTGGGACAGGGGGCTCTTGGCTACACCTTC. Its translation is CASSLLGQGALGYTF.

The chain is built from TRBV7-2 and TRBJ2-1; a weak D match, TRBD1 (6 bases). V lost 4 bases and J lost 4, with 14 bases in between. Germline V gives CDR1 SGHTA, CDR2 FQGNSA. This CDR3 spans 15 amino acids. In DNA form, the CDR3 reads TGTGCCAGCAGCTCTGACCCACAGGGATACAATGAGCAGTTCTTC. It encodes CASSSDPQGYNEQFF.

This clonotype was counted only a few times. V gene TRBV4-1 combines with J gene TRBJ1-2, with D possibly TRBD1 on 5 matching bases. Germline V gene lookup returns CDR1 MGHRA and CDR2 YSYEKL. The CDR3 spans 16 residues. The germline V and J ends were trimmed by 5 bases and 4 bases, with 20 bases remaining between them. CDR3 DNA sequence: TGCGCCAGCAGCTTCCCGGGGGACCCGAACGTCTATGGCTACACCTTC. As protein: CASSFPGDPNVYGYTF.

The V and J genes are TRBV11-2 and TRBJ2-5; TRBD2 matches 11 bases. The CDR3 runs 15 residues. V was clipped by 5 bases and J by 5 bases; unmatched bases: 7. Germline CDR1 SGHAT, CDR2 FQNNGV. CDR3 sequence: CASSPLAGDGETQYF. CDR3 DNA sequence: TGTGCCAGCAGCCCACTAGCGGGAGATGGGGAGACCCAGTACTTC.

This chain connects TRBV5-6 to TRBJ1-1; D is ambiguous. CDR1 is SGHDT and CDR2 is YYEEEE in the germline V gene. The V end lost 0 bases, the J end lost 11 bases, and 11 bases lay between the germline ends. CDR3 length: 12 residues. The CDR3 DNA reads TGTGCCAGCAGCTTGGTAAACCGTGACGCTTTCTTT. Protein sequence: CASSLVNRDAFF.

This chain connects TRBV7-9 to TRBJ2-3; no reliable D call. The CDR3 is 16 amino acids. The V gene's germline CDR1 is SEHNR and CDR2 FQNEAQ (reference sequence). V gave up 0 bases and J gave up 3 bases, with 13 bases separating them. CDR3 sequence: CASSLAAIANTDTQYF. The CDR3 region has the DNA TGTGCCAGCAGCTTAGCGGCGATAGCCAATACAGATACGCAGTATTTT.

There are many counts of this clonotype. The V and J genes are TRBV6-2 or TRBV6-3 and TRBJ2-7; no clear D. The CDR3 loop spans 13 amino acids. Trimming removed 0 bases from V and 3 bases from J, with 6 bases in between. CDR1 and CDR2 from the germline V gene are MNHEY and SVGEGT. CDR3 DNA sequence: TGTGCCAGCAGTTACTCCAGGTTCTACGAGCAGTACTTC. Translated: CASSYSRFYEQYF.

This sequence joins TRBV14 and TRBJ2-2; no reliable D call. V gave up 3 bases and J gave up 0 bases, with 17 bases separating them. The CDR3 length is 18 residues. CDR1 and CDR2 from the germline V gene are SGHDN and FVKESK. The CDR3 loop reads CASSQGQFWLANTGELFF. In DNA form, the CDR3 reads TGTGCCAGCAGCCAGGGCCAGTTTTGGCTCGCGAACACCGGGGAGCTGTTTTTT.

This clonotype turned up a few times. The V gene is TRBV20-1, the J gene TRBJ1-4; D uncertain. CDR3 length equals 10 residues. The V gene lost 6 bases and the J gene lost 10 bases, with 9 bases spanning the gap. Germline assignment: CDR1 DFQATT and CDR2 SNEGSKA (reference sequence). DNA of the CDR3: TGCAGTGCCAGTGGAGGAAAACTGTTTTTT. Amino acids: CSASGGKLFF.